Detailed here is one T cell receptor (beta chain). This entry is derived from a study of blood T cell repertoires in COVID-19. Study-level information: In each case, the material was cDNA or gDNA derived from T cells, B-cell-depleted T cells, or PBMCs.

Per the original methods: Reference gene primer amplification gave estimated nucleated cell counts. Some clones are missing from TCRdb's copy, which holds only in-frame ones; the method was immunoSEQ multiplex PCR. From that table come the V and J calls and clone size; the DNA was used to work out D and trimming. The top ten clones hold roughly a sixth of a sample with a few hundred thousand clones, more than 70% of them seen once. Germline trimming cut 7 bases from V and 1 base from J; bases unmatched to any gene: 9. CDR1 and CDR2 (germline): SNHLY, FYNNEI. This CDR3 spans 15 amino acids. The TCR originated in a man in his forties or fifties with COVID-19, enrolled during active disease. The chain employs TRBV2 and TRBJ1-2; 7 nucleotides agree with TRBD1. Source material: peripheral blood. In DNA form, the CDR3 reads TGTGCCAGCACCACCGGGACAGTCAATAACTATGGCTACACCTTC. This gives the protein CASTTGTVNNYGYTF.